This TCR beta chain was identified in a study of human T cells and chemical hapten exposure (dated by TCRdb to the early 2020s). In terms of the full investigation: For sensitization, 2% DPC in acetone was applied to a roughly 2 cm by roughly 2 cm area of upper inner arm skin. Libraries were combined into a pool for sequencing, and differences in TCR yield between samples came mainly from small differences in library volumes within the pool. Most of the patients in the cohort were female, and the cohort covered alopecia areata with under or over 50% scalp involvement, alopecia totalis and alopecia universalis. Patients additionally received weekly therapeutic DPC doses to the scalp throughout the roughly 26-week study period. Patch testing was done on the upper back using Finn chambers containing 0.01% DPC, and results were scored after 6 days according to International Contact Dermatitis Research Group standards. This study followed changes in the peripheral blood TCR repertoire in vivo during primary and secondary sensitization of alopecia patients to the hapten diphenylcyclopropenone (DPC). Patient blood was sampled pre-sensitization (week 0) and at 2, 6 and about 24 weeks after DPC sensitization. Nearly 30 alopecia patients provided blood for TCR sequencing at one to four time points (pre-sensitization, 2, 6 and 24 weeks).

This clonotype was seen a handful of times. Its antigen remains unidentified. Base qualities were left out, and no much larger clone turns up one base away. Via the germline V gene (reference sequence), CDR1 is PRHDT and CDR2 FYEKMQ. The CDR3 contains 12 residues, cysteine and phenylalanine counted. Only the CDR3 region is kept as DNA, spanning 36 bases read in frame from base 1. Deletion took 5 bases off V and 7 bases off J, with a span of 8 bases between the germline ends. Results and caveats for the whole study, not just this receptor: The number of TCRs above 1 in 1000 frequency did not change with DPC sensitization; there was no evidence of global repertoire structure alterations. Repeated subsampling changed both the strength of the expansion versus patch-test correlation and the threshold at which the correlation became significant. A positive correlation was found between the number of PT1 expanded TCRs and patch test score, with significance reached at thresholds 8, 16 and 32 but not 4. Compared with pre-sensitization or healthy control sets, expanded TCRs formed significantly more large CDR3 similarity clusters, which is consistent with antigen-driven responses. All patients had alopecia, a presumed autoimmune disease, so their immune response might differ from that of healthy individuals.

The method was RACE. This sample was sequenced with a NextSeq 500. During library preparation, unique molecular identifiers were attached to individual cDNA molecules so that TCRs could be counted in a quantitative, reproducible way. For every blood RNA sample, sequencing covered both the TCR alpha and TCR beta chains. Regarding the original processing steps: Samples had a median of 95,638 TCRs, with a range from 23,224 to 690,600. The Decombinator software suite was used to annotate V, J and CDR3 in the TCR reads. For PS versus PT1 abundance plots, all samples were subsampled to the same number of TCRs (28,000). TCRs were defined as expanded if absent before sensitization and observed at least eight times at the 2-week time point. The public sequencing data were trimmed at Q25 with fastp and processed into clonotypes with MiXCR by TCRdb, which kept only in-frame beta chains. Rows are unified per CDR3 protein, each entry keeping the most common DNA and genes. These V and J calls derive from TCRdb rather than the authors' analysis. The sample table records around 300,000 distinct CDR3 sequences; around 5.5% of these occur just once. The ten largest clonotypes hold over 6.5% of the sample.

Explained via the paper, the time point label denotes: pre-sensitization, week 0. According to the study, the label for this sample's treatment or condition signals: therapeutic diphenylcyclopropenone sensitization with weekly scalp DPC. At each patch-test visit, blood was drawn before the patch test was applied. Patients were eligible if aged 18 to 70, diagnosed with alopecia and judged suitable for DPC therapy, and pregnant patients were excluded. Total RNA was extracted from unfractionated whole blood collected in Tempus Blood RNA tubes. Sequencing was performed on whole blood, taken in connection with sensitization to the hapten diphenylcyclopropenone (DPC). This receptor was taken from a woman aged 18-29 years with alopecia areata. Some clones in this sample may be carry-over from other donors' samples. The chain links TRBV13 with TRBJ2-2; no D gene can be assigned with confidence. CDR3 region: CASSPVNGELFF. The DNA sequence follows: TGTGCCAGCAGCCCCGTTAACGGGGAGCTGTTTTTT.